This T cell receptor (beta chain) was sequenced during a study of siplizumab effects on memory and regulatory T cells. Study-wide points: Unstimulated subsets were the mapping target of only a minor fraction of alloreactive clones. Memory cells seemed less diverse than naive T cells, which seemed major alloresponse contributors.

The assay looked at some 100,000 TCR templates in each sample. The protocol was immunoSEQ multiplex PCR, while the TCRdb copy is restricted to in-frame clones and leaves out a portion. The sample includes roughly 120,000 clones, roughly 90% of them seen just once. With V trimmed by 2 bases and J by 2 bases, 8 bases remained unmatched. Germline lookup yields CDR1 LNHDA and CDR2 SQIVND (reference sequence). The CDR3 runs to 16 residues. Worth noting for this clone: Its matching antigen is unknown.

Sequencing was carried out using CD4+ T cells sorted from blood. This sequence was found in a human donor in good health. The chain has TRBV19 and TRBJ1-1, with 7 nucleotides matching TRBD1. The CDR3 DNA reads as TGTGCCAGTAGTATACGCGACAGGGCGCGAAACACTGAAGCTTTCTTT. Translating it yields CASSIRDRARNTEAFF.